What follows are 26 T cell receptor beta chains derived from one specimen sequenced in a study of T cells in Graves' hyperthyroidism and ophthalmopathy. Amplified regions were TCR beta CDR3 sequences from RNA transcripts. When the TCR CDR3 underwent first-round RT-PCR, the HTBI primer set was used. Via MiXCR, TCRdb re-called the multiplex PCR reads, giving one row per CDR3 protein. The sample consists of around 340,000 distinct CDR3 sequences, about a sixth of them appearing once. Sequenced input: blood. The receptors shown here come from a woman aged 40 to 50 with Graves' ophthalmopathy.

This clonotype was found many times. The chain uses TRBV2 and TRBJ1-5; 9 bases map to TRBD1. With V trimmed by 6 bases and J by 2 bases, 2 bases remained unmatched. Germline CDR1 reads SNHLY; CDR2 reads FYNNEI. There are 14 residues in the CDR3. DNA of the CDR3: TGTGCCAGCAGACAGGGGGCTCGCAATCAGCCCCAGCATTTT. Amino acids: CASRQGARNQPQHF.

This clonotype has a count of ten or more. The CDR3 loop is CASRGQTYEQYF. CDR3 DNA: TGTGCCAGCAGAGGTCAGACCTACGAGCAGTACTTC. V gene TRBV6-1 combines with J gene TRBJ2-7, with D hard to call. The CDR3 has 12 residues. Trimming stripped 6 bases from V and 2 bases from J, with 8 bases between. The germline CDR1 and CDR2 sequences are MNHNS and SASEGT.

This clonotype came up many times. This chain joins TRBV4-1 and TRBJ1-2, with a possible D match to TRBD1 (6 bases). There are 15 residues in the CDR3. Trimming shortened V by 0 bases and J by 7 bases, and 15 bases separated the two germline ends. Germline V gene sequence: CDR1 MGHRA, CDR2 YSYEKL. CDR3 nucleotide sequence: TGCGCCAGCAGCCAAGATCCGAACAGGGTAGGTGGCTACACCTTC. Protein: CASSQDPNRVGGYTF.

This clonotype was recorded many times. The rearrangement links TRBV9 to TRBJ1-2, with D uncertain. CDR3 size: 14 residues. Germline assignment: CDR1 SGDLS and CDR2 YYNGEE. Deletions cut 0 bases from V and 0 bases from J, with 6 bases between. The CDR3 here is CASSVASSNYGYTF. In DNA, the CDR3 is TGTGCCAGCAGCGTAGCCAGCTCTAACTATGGCTACACCTTC.

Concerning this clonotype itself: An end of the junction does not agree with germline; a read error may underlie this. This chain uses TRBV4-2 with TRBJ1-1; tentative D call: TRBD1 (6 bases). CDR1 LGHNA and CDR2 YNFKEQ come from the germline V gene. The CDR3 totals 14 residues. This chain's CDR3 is CASSQTTGFAEASF. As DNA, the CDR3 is TGTGCCAGCAGCCAAACGACAGGATTCGCTGAAGCTTCCTTT.

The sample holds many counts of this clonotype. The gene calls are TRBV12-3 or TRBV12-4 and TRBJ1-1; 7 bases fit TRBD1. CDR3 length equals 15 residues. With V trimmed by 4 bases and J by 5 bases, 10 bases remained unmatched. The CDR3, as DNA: TGTGCCAGCAGTTCCACAGGGGAGGGGGGTACTGAAGCTTTCTTT. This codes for CASSSTGEGGTEAFF.

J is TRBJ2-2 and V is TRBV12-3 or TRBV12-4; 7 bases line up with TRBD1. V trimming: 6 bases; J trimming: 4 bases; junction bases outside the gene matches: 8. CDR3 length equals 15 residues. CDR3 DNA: TGTGCCAGCAGCCTATCAACAGGGGCCACCGGGGAGCTGTTTTTT. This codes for CASSLSTGATGELFF.

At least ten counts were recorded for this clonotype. CDR3 sequence: CSALTNTGSMYEQYF. The CDR3 DNA sequence: TGCAGTGCCCTGACTAATACAGGTAGTATGTACGAGCAGTACTTC. The J gene is TRBJ2-7, the V gene TRBV20-1; D tentatively reads TRBD1 or TRBD2 (5 bases each). The CDR3 covers 15 residues. Trimming removed 6 bases from V and 4 bases from J, with 22 bases in between. CDR1 DFQATT and CDR2 SNEGSKA come from the germline V gene (reference sequence).

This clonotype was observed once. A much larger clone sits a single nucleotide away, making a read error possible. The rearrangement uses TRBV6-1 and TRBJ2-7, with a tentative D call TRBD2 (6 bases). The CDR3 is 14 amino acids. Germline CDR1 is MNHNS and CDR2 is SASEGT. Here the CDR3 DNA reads TGTGCCAGCAGGCCTGGTTGGCGGGGCTACGACCAGTGCTTC. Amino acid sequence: CASRPGWRGYDQCF.

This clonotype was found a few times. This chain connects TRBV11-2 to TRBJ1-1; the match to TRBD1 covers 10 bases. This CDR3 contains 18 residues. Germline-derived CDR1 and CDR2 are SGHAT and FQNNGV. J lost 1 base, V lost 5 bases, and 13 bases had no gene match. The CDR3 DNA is TGTGCCAGCAGCATCAATCCGGGACAGGGGCGAAGGAACACTGAAGCTTTCTTT. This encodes CASSINPGQGRRNTEAFF.

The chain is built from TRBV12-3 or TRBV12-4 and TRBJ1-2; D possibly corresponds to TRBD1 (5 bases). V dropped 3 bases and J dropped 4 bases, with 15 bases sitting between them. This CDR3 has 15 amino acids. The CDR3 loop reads CASSLGHLGGYGYTF. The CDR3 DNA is TGTGCCAGCAGTTTGGGGCACCTCGGCGGCTATGGCTACACCTTC.

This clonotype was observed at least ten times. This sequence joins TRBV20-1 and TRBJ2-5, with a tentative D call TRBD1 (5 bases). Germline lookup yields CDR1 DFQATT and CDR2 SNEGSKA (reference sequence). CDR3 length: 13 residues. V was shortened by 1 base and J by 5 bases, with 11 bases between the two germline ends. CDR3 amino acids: CSARVSGSETQYF. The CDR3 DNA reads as TGCAGTGCTAGAGTTTCAGGGTCGGAGACCCAGTACTTC.

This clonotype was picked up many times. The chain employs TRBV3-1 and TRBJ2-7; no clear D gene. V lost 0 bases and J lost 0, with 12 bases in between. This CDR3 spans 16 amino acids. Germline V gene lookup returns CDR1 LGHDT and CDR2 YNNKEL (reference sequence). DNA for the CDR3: TGTGCCAGCAGCCAAGAATGGGGAAGTGACTCCTACGAGCAGTACTTC. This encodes CASSQEWGSDSYEQYF.

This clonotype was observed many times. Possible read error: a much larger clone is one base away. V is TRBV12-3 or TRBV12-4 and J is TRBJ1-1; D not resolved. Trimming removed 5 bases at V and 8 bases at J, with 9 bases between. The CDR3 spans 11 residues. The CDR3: CASSRRVEAFF. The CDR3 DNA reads TGTGCCAGCAGTCGAAGAGTAGAAGCTTTCTTT.

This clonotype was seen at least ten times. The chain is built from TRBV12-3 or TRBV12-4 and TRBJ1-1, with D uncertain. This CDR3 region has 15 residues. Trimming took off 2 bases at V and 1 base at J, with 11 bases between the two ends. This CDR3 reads CASSLSTGRNTEAFF. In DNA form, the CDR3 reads TGTGCCAGCAGTTTAAGTACCGGCAGGAACACTGAAGCTTTCTTT.

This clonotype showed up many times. The DNA of the CDR3 is TGTGCCAGCAGTTACTTGACGGGGATCTATGGCTACACCTTC. It translates to CASSYLTGIYGYTF. The chain combines TRBV6-5 with TRBJ1-2; no reliable D call. CDR1 is MNHEY, CDR2 SVGAGI, per germline. This CDR3 contains 14 residues. Trimming took off 1 base at V and 4 bases at J, with 10 bases between the two ends.

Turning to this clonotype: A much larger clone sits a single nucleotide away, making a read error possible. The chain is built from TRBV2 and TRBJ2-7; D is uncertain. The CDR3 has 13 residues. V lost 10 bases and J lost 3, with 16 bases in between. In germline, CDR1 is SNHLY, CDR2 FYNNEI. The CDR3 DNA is TGTGCCACCCAAGACGGATTCTTCTACGAGCAGTACTTC. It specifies CATQDGFFYEQYF.

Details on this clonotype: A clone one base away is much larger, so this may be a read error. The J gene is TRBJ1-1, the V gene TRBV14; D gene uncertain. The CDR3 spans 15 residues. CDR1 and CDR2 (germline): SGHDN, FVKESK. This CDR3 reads CVSSQDLGGDTEAFF. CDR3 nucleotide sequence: TGTGTCAGCAGCCAAGATTTAGGCGGGGACACTGAAGCTTTCTTT.

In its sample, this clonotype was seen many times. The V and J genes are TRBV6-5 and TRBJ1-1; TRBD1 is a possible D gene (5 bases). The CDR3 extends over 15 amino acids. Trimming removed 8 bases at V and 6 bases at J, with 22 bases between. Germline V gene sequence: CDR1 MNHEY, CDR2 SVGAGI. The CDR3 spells CASRPRAGLGSEAFF. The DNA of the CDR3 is TGTGCCAGCCGCCCGAGAGCAGGGTTAGGCTCTGAAGCTTTCTTT.

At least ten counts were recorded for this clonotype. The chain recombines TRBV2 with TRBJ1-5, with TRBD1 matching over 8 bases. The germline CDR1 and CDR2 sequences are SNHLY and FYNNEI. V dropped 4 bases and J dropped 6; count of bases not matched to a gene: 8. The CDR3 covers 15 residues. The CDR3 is CASSAKTGDSQPQHF. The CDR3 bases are TGTGCCAGCAGTGCCAAGACAGGGGATAGTCAGCCCCAGCATTTT.

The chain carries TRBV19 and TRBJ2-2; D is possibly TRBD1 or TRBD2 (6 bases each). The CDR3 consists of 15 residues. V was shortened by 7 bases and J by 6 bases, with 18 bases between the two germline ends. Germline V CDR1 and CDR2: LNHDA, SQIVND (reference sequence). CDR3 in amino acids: CASTEGTGQSGELFF. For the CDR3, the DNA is TGTGCCAGTACCGAAGGGACTGGACAGTCCGGGGAGCTGTTTTTT. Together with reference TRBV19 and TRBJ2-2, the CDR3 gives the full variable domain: DGGITQSPKYLFRKEGQNVTLSCEQNLNHDAMYWYRQDPGQGLRLIYYSQIVNDFQKGDIAEGYSVSREKKESFPLTVTSAQKNPTAFYLCASTEGTGQSGELFFGEGSRLTVL.

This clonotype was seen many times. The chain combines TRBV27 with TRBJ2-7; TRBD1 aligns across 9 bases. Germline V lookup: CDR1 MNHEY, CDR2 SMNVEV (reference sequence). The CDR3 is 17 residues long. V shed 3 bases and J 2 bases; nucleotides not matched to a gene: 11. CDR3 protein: CASSFRPVGTGTYEQYF. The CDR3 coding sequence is TGTGCCAGCAGTTTTAGACCGGTTGGGACAGGGACCTACGAGCAGTACTTC.

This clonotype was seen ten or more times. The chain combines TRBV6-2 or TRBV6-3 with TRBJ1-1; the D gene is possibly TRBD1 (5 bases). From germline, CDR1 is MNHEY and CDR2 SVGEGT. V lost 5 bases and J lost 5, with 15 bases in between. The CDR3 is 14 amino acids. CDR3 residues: CASSSSAGMTEAFF. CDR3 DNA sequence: TGTGCCAGCAGTAGTTCGGCAGGGATGACTGAAGCTTTCTTT.

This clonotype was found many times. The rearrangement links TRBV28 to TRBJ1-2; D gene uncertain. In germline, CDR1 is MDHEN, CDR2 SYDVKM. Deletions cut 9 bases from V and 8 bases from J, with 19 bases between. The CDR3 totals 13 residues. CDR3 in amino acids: CASLQARNGGYTF. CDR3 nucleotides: TGTGCCAGTTTACAAGCGCGAAATGGGGGCTACACCTTC.

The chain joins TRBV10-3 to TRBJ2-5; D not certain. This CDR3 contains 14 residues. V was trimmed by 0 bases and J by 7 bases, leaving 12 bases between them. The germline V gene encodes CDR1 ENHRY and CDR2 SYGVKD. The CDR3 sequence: CAISESRSDATQYF. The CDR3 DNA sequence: TGTGCCATCAGTGAGTCGCGTTCGGATGCGACCCAGTACTTC.

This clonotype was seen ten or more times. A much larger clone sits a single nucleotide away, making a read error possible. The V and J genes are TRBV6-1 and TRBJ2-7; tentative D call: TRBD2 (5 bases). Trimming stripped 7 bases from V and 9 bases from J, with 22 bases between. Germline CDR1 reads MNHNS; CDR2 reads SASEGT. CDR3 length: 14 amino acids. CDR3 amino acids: CASKVEGIARGQYF. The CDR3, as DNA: TGTGCCAGCAAGGTCGAGGGAATAGCCCGGGGGCAGTACTTC.